Listed below are T cell receptor beta chains from one sample, sequenced in a study of T cell responses to AZD1222 COVID-19 vaccine. This table comes from immunoSEQ multiplex PCR, and its TCRdb copy is limited to in-frame clones, with some not included. The sample lists over 85,000 clones, about four fifths occurring once. The sample in question was peripheral blood, obtained 28 days after the second AZD1222 dose. All receptors come from an adult who received the AZD1222 COVID-19 vaccine. Each CDR3 is given with its conserved first and last residue. Each record gives: V gene, CDR3 protein.

V: TRBV18; CDR3: CASSPGLAETQYF
V: TRBV6-1; CDR3: CASSEPGQGQETQYF
V: TRBV18; CDR3: CASSPFGSQPTRTGYTF
V: TRBV5-8; CDR3: CASSLGGSDGYTF
V: TRBV9; CDR3: CASSVGGDYGYTF
V: TRBV4-2; CDR3: CASSQEDGGNTDTQYF
V: TRBV7-2; CDR3: CASSYRTGDTEAFF
V: TRBV7-3; CDR3: CASSLGGFTGELFF
V: TRBV12-5; CDR3: CASGLAHSPLHF
V: TRBV6-5; CDR3: CASRETSGGDTQYF
V: TRBV18; CDR3: CASSLDSFGNQPQHF
V: TRBV3-1/TRBV3-2; CDR3: CASSQGISGLKGNEQFF
V: TRBV7-9; CDR3: CASSTSTDTQYF
V: TRBV3-1/TRBV3-2; CDR3: CASSAQGTEAFF
V: TRBV2; CDR3: CASSESGWQVRHNYGYTF
V: TRBV5-1; CDR3: CASSLSRDLDTQYF
V: TRBV7-9; CDR3: CASSLVTEIADTQYF
V: TRBV5-5; CDR3: CASSLYSGQGTPLHF
V: TRBV6-4; CDR3: CASRGQGGVYGYTF
V: TRBV5-6; CDR3: CASSSRDRSSPLHF
V: TRBV2; CDR3: CASIVGGPYEQYF
V: TRBV7-3; CDR3: CASSLRQGASGELFF
V: TRBV5-1; CDR3: CASSLVDGSSYNSPLHF
V: TRBV24-1; CDR3: CATSDLVGEKLFF
V: TRBV5-1; CDR3: CASMGFGAGASSVYEQYF
V: TRBV7-2; CDR3: CASSTSQGAGQPQHF
V: TRBV24-1; CDR3: CATSDVGDTDTQYF
V: TRBV27; CDR3: CASATRGQLYSYEQYF
V: TRBV4-3; CDR3: CASSRKASGDGANVLTF
V: TRBV2; CDR3: CATVTFGTQAFF
V: TRBV10-3; CDR3: CAITPQGPPGNTIYF
V: TRBV10-2; CDR3: CASSERGYRGEQYF
V: TRBV5-4; CDR3: CASSLGEANTEAFF
V: TRBV5-1; CDR3: CASSQRIRDTQYF
V: TRBV18; CDR3: CASSPRLVNQETQYF
V: TRBV19; CDR3: CASLPGGGSYGYTF
V: TRBV15; CDR3: CATSREISGSTEAFF
V: TRBV27; CDR3: CASSWTGQNTEAFF
V: TRBV5-1; CDR3: CASSLAGNAQLYEQYF
V: TRBV27; CDR3: CASSLRTGSSYEQYF
V: TRBV6-5; CDR3: CASSYRRDSNYGYTF
V: TRBV18; CDR3: CASSPTGISNQPQHF
V: TRBV5-4; CDR3: CASSFGRAWETQYF
V: TRBV19; CDR3: CASSIGGGQGSQPQHF
V: TRBV7-6; CDR3: CASSLGGTRNEKLFF
V: TRBV5-6; CDR3: CASSPPGGGYEQYF
V: TRBV3-1/TRBV3-2; CDR3: CASSQGKKAFF
V: TRBV7-2; CDR3: CASSLTGYNSPLHF
V: TRBV12-3/TRBV12-4; CDR3: CASSLDFTGELFF
V: TRBV11-2; CDR3: CASSLVAGSHNEQFF
V: TRBV29-1; CDR3: CSVGEYNSPLHF
V: TRBV2; CDR3: CASSERVGDRQPQHF
V: TRBV7-8; CDR3: CASSPETSQETQYF
V: TRBV27; CDR3: CASSLQAPSTDTQYF
V: TRBV9; CDR3: CASSTRTSGTDTQYF
V: TRBV4-1; CDR3: CASSQGTLGGREKLFF
V: TRBV16; CDR3: CASSQSTASYEQYF
V: TRBV6-2/TRBV6-3; CDR3: CASSFLDGYTF
V: TRBV18; CDR3: CASSPTQLTSGAEQFF
V: TRBV5-1; CDR3: CASSRGDSTDTQYF